This TCR beta chain was retrieved from a study of OX40 agonist ivuxolimab in advanced cancers. Study details: Two cutaneous melanoma patients and one hepatocellular carcinoma patient, three in all, had partial responses.

With respect to this clone: Antigen unknown.

TCRdb's table, derived via immunoSEQ multiplex PCR, lists solely in-frame clones and lacks some. Here the sample spans under 20,000 clones, around 80% being singletons. Overall study findings and caveats: Fewer expanded clones were found on average in CD4+ than in CD8+ T cells. Clonal expansion was seen in CD4+ and CD8+ blood T cells by week 6 at 0.1 to 3.0 mg/kg. Low levels of normalized T-cell clonal expansion also appeared in some nonresponders.

V lost 3 bases, J lost 0 bases, and 9 bases lay in between. CDR1 SQVTM and CDR2 ANQGSEA come from the germline V gene. The CDR3 loop spans 14 amino acids. This specimen was CD4+ or CD8+ T cells sorted from blood, taken in a trial of the OX40 agonist ivuxolimab. This chain connects TRBV29-1 to TRBJ2-1; D is unresolved. This TCR derives from an adult with an advanced solid tumor such as melanoma, head and neck, liver or kidney cancer. CDR3 residues: CSVDGQSSYNEQFF. CDR3 nucleotide sequence: TGCAGCGTTGACGGGCAGAGCTCCTACAATGAGCAGTTCTTC.